The present TCR beta chain was sequenced within a study of OX40 agonist ivuxolimab in advanced cancers. This clone was detected only once. J gave up 7 bases and V 7 bases, and 7 bases lay outside the gene matches. Per the germline V gene, CDR1 is MNHNS and CDR2 is SASEGT. The CDR3 spans 13 residues. TCRdb's copy holds only in-frame clones and misses some; the assay was immunoSEQ multiplex PCR. This sample has about 100,000 clones, with 91% found just once. The V gene is TRBV6-1, the J gene TRBJ1-2; 9 bases line up with TRBD1. This TCR was sampled from an adult with an advanced solid tumor such as melanoma, head and neck, liver or kidney cancer. Sequencing was performed on CD4+ or CD8+ T cells sorted from blood, taken in a trial of the OX40 agonist ivuxolimab. The CDR3: CASINRGLPGYTF. CDR3 DNA: TGTGCCAGCATCAACAGGGGGCTTCCTGGCTACACCTTC.